Following are 32 T cell receptor beta chains from one sample sequenced in a study of cytomegalovirus exposure and HLA in healthy donors. 13 Jbeta primers and 60 Vbeta primers were used for the PCR. Profiled with immunoSEQ multiplex PCR; TCRdb holds only in-frame clones, not every one. The data hold 70,000 to 100,000 clones, with approximately 64% observed a single time. Material: PBMCs. The source of these receptors is a woman in her forties or fifties in good health and CMV-seropositive.

This clone has a handful of counts. The J gene is TRBJ1-2, the V gene TRBV7-3; no firm D call. The CDR3 covers 15 residues. Trimming pared 5 bases from V and 4 bases from J, leaving 17 bases between. Germline V lookup: CDR1 SGHTA, CDR2 FQGTGA. CDR3 in DNA: TGTGCCAGCAGCCTAGGTGGTACGATCGGCTATGGCTACACCTTC. Residues: CASSLGGTIGYGYTF.

The rearrangement links TRBV19 to TRBJ1-5, with 8 bases that match TRBD1. The CDR3 totals 16 residues. Germline trimming cut 6 bases from V and 8 bases from J; bases unmatched to any gene: 15. CDR1 LNHDA and CDR2 SQIVND come from the germline V gene (reference sequence). As DNA, the CDR3 is TGTGCCAGTAGACGCCCCGGGACAGGATCTGGGGAGCCCCAGCATTTT. Translating gives CASRRPGTGSGEPQHF.

The V call is TRBV7-3, the J call TRBJ2-1; D is unresolved. Between the trimmed V and J ends, which lost 2 bases and 0 bases, there was a span of 14 bases. The CDR3 consists of 17 residues. CDR1 and CDR2 (germline): SGHTA, FQGTGA. The CDR3 region is CASSLLGSLSSYNEQFF. CDR3 DNA: TGTGCCAGCAGCTTATTGGGCAGCTTAAGCTCCTACAATGAGCAGTTCTTC.

The rearrangement uses TRBV6-1 and TRBJ1-4, with 7 nucleotides matching TRBD1. Germline V gene sequence: CDR1 MNHNS, CDR2 SASEGT. Trimming removed 7 bases from V and 4 bases from J; junction bases left unmatched: 6. The CDR3 runs to 14 residues. This CDR3 is CASMDGQVNEKLFF. In DNA form, the CDR3 reads TGTGCCAGCATGGATGGACAGGTTAATGAAAAACTGTTTTTT.

V is TRBV7-6 and J is TRBJ2-7, with a tentative D call TRBD1 (5 bases). CDR3 length: 14 amino acids. V lost 5 bases to trimming and J lost 6 bases, with 17 bases between them. Germline lookup yields CDR1 SGHVS and CDR2 FNYEAQ. CDR3 in amino acids: CASSPPGVGVEQYF. DNA for the CDR3: TGTGCCAGCAGCCCTCCTGGCGTAGGGGTCGAGCAGTACTTC.

This chain uses TRBV5-1 with TRBJ1-2, with 7 positions matching TRBD1. The V and J ends lost 1 base and 7 bases, in that order; junction bases with no gene match: 7. Germline V CDR1 and CDR2: SGHRS, YFSETQ. The CDR3 has 14 amino acids. The DNA of the CDR3 is TGCGCCAGCAGCTTGATCCAGGGGGATGGTGGCTACACCTTC. Translating it yields CASSLIQGDGGYTF.

The CDR3 loop is CSVDTGQYDTEAFF. For the CDR3, the DNA is TGCAGCGTTGACACTGGACAGTATGACACTGAAGCTTTCTTT. The chain carries TRBV29-1 and TRBJ1-1, with a tentative D call TRBD1 (6 bases). The V gene's germline CDR1 is SQVTM and CDR2 ANQGSEA. The CDR3 has 14 residues. Between the trimmed V and J ends, which lost 3 bases and 3 bases, there was a span of 14 bases. The entire variable domain, with the rest obtained from reference TRBV29-1 and TRBJ1-1, is as follows: SAVISQKPSRDICQRGTSLTIQCQVDSQVTMMFWYRQQPGQSLTLIATANQGSEATYESGFVIDKFPISRPNLTFSTLTVSNMSPEDSSIYLCSVDTGQYDTEAFFGQGTRLTVV.

The chain carries TRBV6-1 and TRBJ1-4; D remains ambiguous. Germline values: CDR1 MNHNS, CDR2 SASEGT. The CDR3 sequence is 14 residues long. Between the trimmed V and J ends, which lost 7 bases and 3 bases, there was a span of 12 bases. The chain's CDR3 is CASTRERPNEKLFF. The CDR3 DNA is TGTGCCAGCACCAGAGAGAGGCCTAATGAAAAACTGTTTTTT.

The gene calls are TRBV19 and TRBJ2-7, with a weak D call TRBD1 (6 bases). CDR3 length: 13 residues. Germline CDR1 reads LNHDA; CDR2 reads SQIVND (reference sequence). Trimming removed 4 bases from V and 4 bases from J, with 11 bases in between. CDR3 amino acids: CASSRATGYEQYF. CDR3 coding DNA: TGTGCCAGTAGTAGGGCGACAGGTTACGAGCAGTACTTC.

This clone appeared a single time. The chain is built from TRBV6-1 and TRBJ2-7; the D gene is possibly TRBD1 (5 bases). This CDR3 has 12 amino acids. The V gene's germline CDR1 is MNHNS and CDR2 SASEGT. The V gene lost 8 bases and the J gene lost 4 bases, with 12 bases spanning the gap. This chain's CDR3 is CASEGALYEQYF. The CDR3 nucleotides are TGTGCCAGCGAAGGGGCCCTTTACGAGCAGTACTTC.

In this sample, this clone turned up a few times. The rearrangement links TRBV4-3 to TRBJ2-1; TRBD2 matches at 9 bases. CDR3 length equals 17 residues. Germline V CDR1 and CDR2: LGHNA, YSLEER. The V gene end was trimmed by 0 bases and the J gene end by 9 bases; junction bases not matched to a gene: 12. The CDR3 is CASSQDPGLAGVGEQFF. CDR3 bases: TGCGCCAGCAGCCAAGATCCGGGGTTAGCGGGGGTTGGTGAGCAGTTCTTC.

This clone appeared once. The V and J genes are TRBV11-1 and TRBJ1-2; D unclear. In germline, CDR1 is SGHAT, CDR2 FQDESV (reference sequence). Trimming shortened V by 4 bases and J by 7 bases, and 16 bases separated the two germline ends. This CDR3 contains 14 residues. The DNA of the CDR3 is TGTGCCAGCAGCTGGGCGACGTCAGCTGGTGGCTACACCTTC. Protein: CASSWATSAGGYTF.

CDR3 residues: CASSAGQGNTEAFF. CDR3 sequence (DNA): TGTGCCAGCAGCGCGGGACAGGGGAACACTGAAGCTTTCTTT. The rearrangement joins TRBV9 to TRBJ1-1; 9 nucleotides match TRBD1. Germline V gives CDR1 SGDLS, CDR2 YYNGEE. The length of the CDR3 is 14 residues. Germline trimming cut 3 bases from V and 1 base from J; bases unmatched to any gene: 1.

The CDR3 sequence: CASSYSGPNNEKLFF. The DNA for the CDR3 is TGTGCCAGCAGTTACTCTGGCCCCAATAATGAAAAACTGTTTTTT. The chain joins TRBV6-5 to TRBJ1-4; D gene ambiguous. The CDR3 loop spans 15 amino acids. Germline CDR1 and CDR2: MNHEY and SVGAGI. Trimming shortened V by 0 bases and J by 4 bases, and 9 bases separated the two germline ends.

The chain employs TRBV18 and TRBJ1-1, with 9 bases matching TRBD1. In germline, CDR1 is KGHSH, CDR2 LQKENI. The CDR3 totals 14 residues. J was trimmed by 1 base and V by 8 bases; bases with no gene match: 5. The CDR3 spells CASTGQGRNTEAFF. For the CDR3, the DNA is TGTGCCAGCACGGGACAGGGAAGGAACACTGAAGCTTTCTTT.

The chain joins TRBV27 to TRBJ2-1; 9 nucleotides align to TRBD2. V trimming: 7 bases; J trimming: 4 bases; junction bases outside the gene matches: 8. The CDR3 extends over 15 amino acids. Looked up from germline, CDR1 is MNHEY and CDR2 is SMNVEV (reference sequence). The DNA for the CDR3 is TGTGCCAGCATCGCGGTTGCGGGGGGGTACAATGAGCAGTTCTTC. The encoded protein is CASIAVAGGYNEQFF.

The genes are TRBV6-5 and TRBJ1-5; D is perhaps TRBD1 (6 bases). The CDR3 totals 15 residues. V was cut by 4 bases and J by 0 bases, with 10 bases left in between. Per the germline V gene, CDR1 is MNHEY and CDR2 is SVGAGI. The CDR3 DNA is TGTGCCAGCAGTTCCAAGGGGGATAGCAATCAGCCCCAGCATTTT. Protein product: CASSSKGDSNQPQHF.

The V and J genes are TRBV28 and TRBJ1-4; 8 positions agree with TRBD1. The ends lost 1 base at V and 2 bases at J; junction bases unmatched: 3. CDR3 length equals 16 residues. CDR1 and CDR2 from the germline V gene are MDHEN and SYDVKM. DNA of the CDR3: TGTGCCAGCAGTTTATCCCGACAGGGGACTAATGAAAAACTGTTTTTT. Residues: CASSLSRQGTNEKLFF.

J is TRBJ1-1 and V is TRBV6-5, with 8 bases that match TRBD1. This CDR3 is built from 16 residues. Germline CDR1 and CDR2: MNHEY and SVGAGI. The J segment lost 1 base and the V segment lost 0 bases, leaving 4 bases of the junction unmatched. The CDR3 region is CASSYSTGAQNTEAFF. In DNA, the CDR3 is TGTGCCAGCAGTTACTCGACAGGGGCCCAGAACACTGAAGCTTTCTTT.

This chain links TRBV7-9 with TRBJ2-2; D is ambiguous. The CDR3 totals 12 residues. CDR1 and CDR2 (germline): SEHNR, FQNEAQ (reference sequence). With 6 bases removed from V and 1 base from J, the gap between germline ends came to 3 bases. CDR3 in DNA: TGTGCCAGCAGGCGGAACACCGGGGAGCTGTTTTTT. Translating it yields CASRRNTGELFF.

This clone occurred many times. The genes are TRBV9 and TRBJ1-2, with D hard to call. This CDR3 region has 14 residues. The germline V gene encodes CDR1 SGDLS and CDR2 YYNGEE. The V and J ends lost 0 bases and 8 bases respectively, with 14 bases between them. The CDR3 region is CASSVASDLEGYTF. For the CDR3, the DNA is TGTGCCAGCAGCGTAGCCTCGGACTTGGAAGGCTACACCTTC.

The chain employs TRBV30 and TRBJ1-5; 9 bases match TRBD1. V lost 5 bases to trimming and J lost 4 bases; unmatched junction nucleotides: 3. Germline lookup yields CDR1 GTSNPN and CDR2 SVGIG (reference sequence). The CDR3 loop spans 13 amino acids. The CDR3 nucleotides read TGTGCCTGGGCACAGGGGGCGAATCAGCCCCAGCATTTT. Protein product: CAWAQGANQPQHF. Looking up the rest from reference TRBV30 and TRBJ1-5 gives the full variable domain: SQTIHQWPATLVQPVGSPLSLECTVEGTSNPNLYWYRQAAGRGLQLLFYSVGIGQISSEVPQNLSASRPQDRQFILSSKKLLLSDSGFYLCAWAQGANQPQHFGDGTRLSIL.

V usage is TRBV28 and J usage is TRBJ1-1; 11 bases match TRBD1. V lost 9 bases to trimming and J lost 4 bases; unmatched junction nucleotides: 7. CDR3 length: 14 residues. Germline CDR1 reads MDHEN; CDR2 reads SYDVKM. The CDR3 sequence: CASYPGTGGTEAFF. The CDR3 region has the DNA TGTGCCAGTTACCCCGGGACAGGGGGCACTGAAGCTTTCTTT.

This clone was found a few times. The chain carries TRBV7-9 and TRBJ2-7; D might be TRBD1 (6 bases). The CDR3 is 13 residues long. V was clipped by 2 bases and J by 5 bases, with 10 bases between them. Germline assignment: CDR1 SEHNR and CDR2 FQNEAQ (reference sequence). CDR3 protein: CASSLPYRDEQYF. CDR3 coding DNA: TGTGCCAGCAGCTTACCCTACAGGGACGAGCAGTACTTC.

This clone has only a few counts. The chain couples TRBV6-1 to TRBJ2-3, with 10 bases matching TRBD1. The CDR3 is made up of 14 amino acids. The germline V gene has CDR1 MNHNS and CDR2 SASEGT. The V segment lost 3 bases and the J segment 6 bases; nucleotides outside the gene matches: 3. The DNA for the CDR3 is TGTGCCAGCAGTGAGGACAGGGGGTACGATACGCAGTATTTT. Its protein is CASSEDRGYDTQYF.

The DNA of the CDR3 is TGTGCCAGCAGCTTAGTGGAGGATCAGCCCCAGCATTTT. Protein: CASSLVEDQPQHF. The V call is TRBV7-9, the J call TRBJ1-5, with D unclear. Germline CDR1 SEHNR, CDR2 FQNEAQ (reference sequence). This CDR3 is 13 amino acids long. V lost 1 base to trimming and J lost 5 bases, with 6 bases between them.

The V call is TRBV15, the J call TRBJ1-1; maybe TRBD1 (6 bases). V was clipped by 1 base and J by 1 base, with 10 bases between them. Germline-derived CDR1 and CDR2 are LNHNV and YYDKDF (reference sequence). The CDR3 is 15 residues long. Here the CDR3 reads CATSRGMTGNTEAFF. Written as DNA, the CDR3 is TGTGCCACCAGCAGAGGGATGACAGGGAACACTGAAGCTTTCTTT. The entire variable domain, with the rest obtained from reference TRBV15 and TRBJ1-1, is as follows: DAMVIQNPRYQVTQFGKPVTLSCSQTLNHNVMYWYQQKSSQAPKLLFHYYDKDFNNEADTPDNFQSRRPNTSFCFLDIRSPGLGDTAMYLCATSRGMTGNTEAFFGQGTRLTVV.

The chain carries TRBV4-1 and TRBJ2-7, with 11 bases identical to TRBD2. V trimming: 6 bases; J trimming: 3 bases; junction bases outside the gene matches: 7. This CDR3 has 15 residues. CDR1 and CDR2 from the germline V gene are MGHRA and YSYEKL. The DNA for the CDR3 is TGCGCCAGCAGGCCTAGCGGGGGGCTCTACTACGAGCAGTACTTC. It codes for CASRPSGGLYYEQYF.

This sequence joins TRBV5-1 and TRBJ1-1, with D possibly being TRBD1 (5 bases). Trimming removed 0 bases at V and 3 bases at J, with 12 bases between. The CDR3 is made up of 15 amino acids. Germline V lookup: CDR1 SGHRS, CDR2 YFSETQ. The CDR3 DNA is TGCGCCAGCAGCTTGGGTGGGGCTGGGGACACTGAAGCTTTCTTT. This gives the protein CASSLGGAGDTEAFF.

The chain links TRBV5-1 to TRBJ1-1; D perhaps matches TRBD1 (5 bases). Germline V lookup: CDR1 SGHRS, CDR2 YFSETQ. The CDR3 extends over 14 amino acids. V was cut by 2 bases and J by 2 bases, with 10 bases left in between. The CDR3 DNA reads TGCGCCAGCAGCTTTGCAGGGCTAAACACTGAAGCTTTCTTT. Protein: CASSFAGLNTEAFF.

This clone showed up just a few times. The CDR3 here is CAISDLFGEGAFF. The CDR3 DNA follows: TGTGCCATCAGTGATTTGTTCGGGGAGGGAGCTTTCTTT. The chain recombines TRBV10-3 with TRBJ1-1; unclear D gene. Germline-derived CDR1 and CDR2 are ENHRY and SYGVKD. Trimming took 3 bases from V and 10 from J, leaving 15 bases between them. The CDR3 consists of 13 residues.

This clone was counted a single time. V gene TRBV30 combines with J gene TRBJ2-5; TRBD1 might be the D (6 bases). The CDR3 covers 12 residues. The V end lost 5 bases, the J end lost 1 base, and 8 bases lay between the germline ends. In germline, CDR1 is GTSNPN, CDR2 SVGIG (reference sequence). The CDR3 bases are TGTGCCTGGGAGGACAGCCAAGAGACCCAGTACTTC. Translation gives CAWEDSQETQYF.